This TCR beta chain was found in a study of beta chain features in type 1 diabetes. Isolated RNA was reverse transcribed in full, so expressed TCRB transcripts were sequenced. Only in-frame clones appear in the TCRdb table, and some are missing; sequencing was by immunoSEQ multiplex PCR. The sample has hundreds of thousands of clones; 15% to 18% are singletons. Trimming removed 5 bases from V and 5 bases from J, with 13 bases in between. The CDR3 contains 13 residues. CDR1 SGHTA and CDR2 FQGNSA come from the germline V gene. In this sample, this clone turned up a few times. The material sequenced was naive CD4+ T cells from blood. The chain employs TRBV7-2 and TRBJ2-7; D is unresolved. The TCR sequence derives from a young man in good health. CDR3 DNA: TGTGCCAGCAGCCCCGGGCGTAGGAACGAGCAGTACTTC. This codes for CASSPGRRNEQYF.